The entry that follows covers one T cell receptor (beta chain) sequence. The antigen this receptor binds is unknown. Per-base qualities were not stored, and no clone one base away is much larger. Blood samples were collected up to 4 times in the first month after transplant and then at least monthly when available. CDR1 LNHDA and CDR2 SQIVND were looked up in the germline V gene (reference sequence). Inclusive of the bounding cysteine and phenylalanine, the CDR3 is 15 residues long. Only CDR3 DNA is held: 45 bases, read in frame from base 1. At the junction V is shortened by 5 bases and J by 0 bases, with 8 bases in between. This sample stems from a study of graft-versus-host responses after intestinal transplantation (dated by TCRdb to about 2021). With respect to the entire study: Multivisceral, liver-intestinal, or isolated intestinal transplants were received by the recipients. All recipients received anti-thymocyte globulin induction followed by maintenance tacrolimus and steroids for roughly 3 years. After intestinal transplantation, graft-versus-host and host-versus-graft alloreactive T cell clones in the graft, circulation and bone marrow were tracked using bulk TCR-beta CDR3 sequencing. Alloreactive clones were identified by sequencing pre-transplant mixed lymphocyte reaction products and comparing these products with unstimulated pre-transplant donor and recipient T cells. The cohort enrolled some 24 intestinal transplant recipients, one of whom was a retransplant, and 3 patients without pretransplant specimens were excluded. A peak of at least 4% donor T cells among recipient peripheral blood mononuclear cells was the definition used for donor T cell macrochimerism. Rather than going through the commercial service, samples from a few later patients were sequenced in-house on an Illumina MiSeq and processed with MiXCR.

Libraries were built with the immunoSEQ multiplex PCR assay. High-throughput TCR-beta CDR3 sequencing of genomic DNA from most patients was performed by Adaptive Biotechnologies. Processing in the source paper ran as follows. TCR sequencing data for some 19 patients were retrieved from Adaptive's ImmunoSEQ software; a few other patients were processed with MiXCR and VDJtools. CDR3 nucleotide sequences shared between donor and recipient were removed because the origin of such sequences could not be assigned. To be classed as alloreactive, a clone needed at least 2-fold expansion over unstimulated cells and a minimum CFSE-low frequency of 0.002% (template counts) or 0.001% (read counts). Clones detected in sequenced pre-transplant spleen, lymph node, or MLR CFSE-low populations of the donor or recipient were defined as mappable. The cumulative frequency of alloreactive clones was calculated as a percentage of all sequences, weighted by copy number. The immuneACCESS repertoire file appears here via TCRdb, limited to in-frame rearrangements. These files lack a portion of the clones; in checked studies, under half of the deficit traces to unresolved V genes, and the cause of the others is not known. V, J and clone size are those of that table, while D and trimming were read from the DNA. In this sample the table shows around 96,000 clones, about nine tenths of which occur a single time. Together, the top ten hold approximately 16% of the sample.

Study-wide conclusions, independent of this receptor: In the allografts of patients with donor T cell macrochimerism, GvH to HvG T cell clonal ratios were high. The conclusions were limited by the relatively low number and heterogeneity of the intestinal transplant patients. GvH clones were detected in recipient bone marrow, and some of these GvH clones were observed earlier in ileal mucosa or blood, consistent with an intestinal mucosal origin. Early after transplant, peak levels of circulating GvH clones were associated with declines in HvG clones.

This clonotype was sampled from a human patient who received an intestinal transplant, so some T cells may come from the graft donor. The rearrangement combines TRBV19 with TRBJ2-6, with no D gene named confidently. The sequencing here drew on PBMCs, taken around 68 weeks after intestinal transplant. CDR3 protein: CASSVPISGANVLTF. The nucleotide sequence is given as TGTGCCAGTAGTGTTCCAATCTCTGGGGCCAACGTCCTGACTTTC.